The clone carrying this TCR beta chain was observed a handful of times. These data come from a study of cytomegalovirus exposure and HLA in healthy donors. Only in-frame clones appear in the TCRdb table, and some are missing; sequencing was by immunoSEQ multiplex PCR. The repertoire holds over 200,000 clones, with roughly 83% as singletons. CDR3 length equals 14 residues. The V gene lost 8 bases and the J gene lost 6 bases, with 17 bases spanning the gap. Germline V gives CDR1 LNHDA, CDR2 SQIVND (reference sequence). This clonotype was obtained from a woman under 30 in good health and CMV-seronegative. This chain joins TRBV19 and TRBJ1-5, with D unresolved. The sequencing sample was made of PBMCs. CDR3 region: CASSLGRKGQPQHF. Written as DNA, the CDR3 is TGTGCCAGTTCCCTTGGAAGGAAGGGTCAGCCCCAGCATTTT. The complete variable domain, with remaining parts taken from reference TRBV19 and TRBJ1-5, reads DGGITQSPKYLFRKEGQNVTLSCEQNLNHDAMYWYRQDPGQGLRLIYYSQIVNDFQKGDIAEGYSVSREKKESFPLTVTSAQKNPTAFYLCASSLGRKGQPQHFGDGTRLSIL.